One sample yielded the 25 T cell receptor beta chains listed below, sequenced in a study of identical twins. TCRdb reprocessed the 5' RACE reads with MiXCR, giving one entry per CDR3 protein. The sample contains approximately 500,000 distinct CDR3 sequences, roughly 15% of which appear only once. In addition, the sample was reused for a study of yellow fever vaccine responses in identical twins.

The sequenced material came from CD4+ T cells sorted from blood. Receptors were obtained from a woman aged 18-30 years in good health.

The rearrangement uses TRBV12-3 or TRBV12-4 and TRBJ2-2; 7 nucleotides line up with TRBD2. CDR3 length: 16 residues. Trimming removed 3 bases from V and 6 bases from J; junction bases left unmatched: 10. The chain's CDR3 is CASSLGRGVDPGELFF. Here the CDR3 DNA reads TGTGCCAGCAGTTTGGGCCGGGGGGTAGACCCCGGGGAGCTGTTTTTT.

The chain couples TRBV6-1 to TRBJ2-1, with TRBD2 as a possible D gene (5 bases). Germline CDR1 reads MNHNS; CDR2 reads SASEGT. V shed 1 base and J shed 9 bases, with 7 bases lying between them. The CDR3 is made up of 12 amino acids. CDR3 DNA: TGTGCCAGCAGTGAAGTCGCGGGTGAGCAGTTCTTC. Residues: CASSEVAGEQFF.

The chain recombines TRBV5-1 with TRBJ2-7; D not resolved. Trimming removed 3 bases at V and 4 bases at J, with 17 bases between. CDR3 size: 15 residues. Germline V gene data show CDR1 as SGHRS and CDR2 as YFSETQ. The CDR3 DNA sequence: TGCGCCAGCAGCTCTAGGCAAGGGCTGGGATACGAGCAGTACTTC. This translates into CASSSRQGLGYEQYF.

V usage is TRBV12-3 or TRBV12-4 and J usage is TRBJ1-5; D unresolved. V gave up 5 bases and J gave up 7 bases, with 9 bases separating them. The CDR3 totals 12 residues. As DNA, the CDR3 is TGTGCCAGCAGTCTAACAGAGCAGCCCCAGCATTTT. Translation gives CASSLTEQPQHF.

This chain connects TRBV5-1 to TRBJ2-1; TRBD2 is a possible D gene (6 bases). The CDR3 is 17 residues long. Germline values: CDR1 SGHRS, CDR2 YFSETQ. V was clipped by 3 bases and J by 7 bases, with 23 bases between them. The CDR3 protein is CASSSPPGLLSTNEQFF. As DNA, the CDR3 is TGCGCCAGCAGCTCTCCCCCGGGACTCCTCTCTACGAATGAGCAGTTCTTC.

This clonotype was recorded a few times. CDR3 sequence reads: CASSPAEAFNSPLHF. The CDR3 coding sequence is TGTGCCAGCAGCCCCGCCGAGGCTTTTAATTCACCCCTCCACTTT. V usage is TRBV11-2 and J usage is TRBJ1-6; no clear D. The CDR3 is 15 amino acids. With 5 bases removed from V and 6 bases from J, the gap between germline ends came to 14 bases. The germline V gene encodes CDR1 SGHAT and CDR2 FQNNGV.

This clonotype came up many times. The chain uses TRBV7-2 and TRBJ2-3; D call uncertain. With 1 base removed from V and 5 bases from J, the gap between germline ends came to 4 bases. The germline CDR1 and CDR2 sequences are SGHTA and FQGNSA. The CDR3 is made up of 12 amino acids. For the CDR3, the DNA is TGTGCCAGCAGCTTAGTAAGAGATACGCAGTATTTT. Translating gives CASSLVRDTQYF.

This clonotype has just a few counts. This chain joins TRBV3-1 and TRBJ1-1; no definite D call. Trimming cost V 7 bases and J 1 base, with 10 bases left between them. Per the germline V gene, CDR1 is LGHDT and CDR2 is YNNKEL (reference sequence). There are 13 residues in the CDR3. The CDR3 nucleotides read TGTGCCAGCAACGCAGGTACGAACACTGAAGCTTTCTTT. It is translated as CASNAGTNTEAFF.

The chain is built from TRBV12-3 or TRBV12-4 and TRBJ2-1; the D gene is possibly TRBD2 (6 bases). Trimming stripped 5 bases from V and 9 bases from J, with 17 bases between. This CDR3 is 14 amino acids long. The chain's CDR3 is CASSRTTGGGEQFF. The CDR3 DNA reads TGTGCCAGCAGTAGGACTACCGGAGGAGGTGAGCAGTTCTTC.

In its sample, this clonotype was seen a few times. The V call is TRBV5-1, the J call TRBJ2-1; 8 bases are shared with TRBD1. V was clipped by 4 bases and J by 6 bases; unmatched bases: 12. Germline V CDR1 and CDR2: SGHRS, YFSETQ. This CDR3 has 16 amino acids. The CDR3: CASSRSGGDAGNEQFF. In nucleotides, the CDR3 is TGCGCCAGCAGCCGTTCAGGGGGCGATGCCGGCAATGAGCAGTTCTTC.

The table lists this clonotype with a few counts. The genes are TRBV12-5 and TRBJ2-2, with TRBD1 as a possible D gene (6 bases). The CDR3 totals 13 residues. CDR1 and CDR2 from the germline V gene are LGHNT and FRNRAP. V was pared by 7 bases and J by 5 bases, with 11 bases between. The CDR3 is CASVWGRTGELFF. The DNA for the CDR3 is TGTGCTAGTGTCTGGGGGCGTACCGGGGAGCTGTTTTTT.

This clonotype was seen only a few times. The J gene is TRBJ2-2, the V gene TRBV5-1; D remains unclear. V was clipped by 2 bases and J by 0 bases, with 11 bases between them. Germline V gene data show CDR1 as SGHRS and CDR2 as YFSETQ. This CDR3 is built from 16 residues. The CDR3 here is CASSFIGSANTGELFF. The CDR3 DNA is TGCGCCAGCAGCTTTATCGGAAGCGCGAACACCGGGGAGCTGTTTTTT.

The chain joins TRBV19 to TRBJ2-2, with D possibly matching TRBD1 (5 bases). This CDR3 has 16 amino acids. The germline V gene encodes CDR1 LNHDA and CDR2 SQIVND (reference sequence). V lost 3 bases, J lost 1 base, and 12 bases lay in between. The CDR3 loop is CASSIRQGWNTGELFF. Written as DNA, the CDR3 is TGTGCCAGTAGTATCCGGCAGGGATGGAACACCGGGGAGCTGTTTTTT.

This clonotype was counted only a few times. This rearrangement joins TRBV18 to TRBJ2-4; D call uncertain. Deletions cut 3 bases from V and 0 bases from J, with 9 bases between. Germline V gene data show CDR1 as KGHSH and CDR2 as LQKENI. The CDR3 runs to 15 residues. CDR3 loop: CASSPAIVAKNIQYF. The CDR3 DNA is TGTGCCAGCTCACCGGCAATAGTAGCCAAAAACATTCAGTACTTC. The full variable domain, rest sourced from reference TRBV18 and TRBJ2-4, is NAGVMQNPRHLVRRRGQEARLRCSPMKGHSHVYWYRQLPEEGLKFMVYLQKENIIDESGMPKERFSAEFPKEGPSILRIQQVVRGDSAAYFCASSPAIVAKNIQYFGAGTRLSVL.

The chain recombines TRBV18 with TRBJ2-6; a possible D gene is TRBD2 (6 bases). Germline V CDR1 and CDR2: KGHSH, LQKENI. V gave up 0 bases and J gave up 1 base, with 10 bases separating them. The CDR3 is 17 amino acids. The CDR3 region is CASSPPVGGSGANVLTF. The CDR3 DNA reads TGTGCCAGCTCACCACCGGTCGGGGGATCTGGGGCCAACGTCCTGACTTTC.

The chain links TRBV20-1 to TRBJ2-3; a weak D match, TRBD1 (5 bases). CDR3 length: 14 amino acids. Germline lookup yields CDR1 DFQATT and CDR2 SNEGSKA (reference sequence). The germline V and J ends were trimmed by 0 bases and 2 bases, with 9 bases remaining between them. CDR3 protein: CSARDGAATDTQYF. CDR3 DNA: TGCAGTGCTAGAGATGGGGCCGCCACAGATACGCAGTATTTT.

This chain joins TRBV10-3 and TRBJ1-1; 7 bases are shared with TRBD1. Trimming took 3 bases from V and 3 from J; bases not matched to a gene: 7. Germline values: CDR1 ENHRY, CDR2 SYGVKD. CDR3 length: 15 residues. CDR3 loop: CAISDRQGLDTEAFF. In nucleotides, the CDR3 is TGTGCCATCAGTGATCGACAGGGATTGGACACTGAAGCTTTCTTT.

There are a few counts of this clonotype. This chain connects TRBV7-9 to TRBJ2-3; D unresolved. The CDR3 runs to 15 residues. The germline V gene encodes CDR1 SEHNR and CDR2 FQNEAQ (reference sequence). V was trimmed by 1 base and J by 2 bases, leaving 10 bases between them. The CDR3 DNA reads as TGTGCCAGCAGCTTAGGAAGGGCTCACACAGATACGCAGTATTTT. Amino acids: CASSLGRAHTDTQYF.

This clonotype has just a few counts. V usage is TRBV3-1 and J usage is TRBJ2-1, with 14 bases that match TRBD2. CDR1 and CDR2 (germline): LGHDT, YNNKEL (reference sequence). Trimming at V came to 4 bases and at J to 4 bases, leaving 9 bases not matched to a gene. This CDR3 contains 18 residues. The CDR3 DNA reads TGTGCCAGCAGCCTTCCGACTAGCGGGAGGGGGATGTACAATGAGCAGTTCTTC. This sequence encodes CASSLPTSGRGMYNEQFF.

This clonotype has a handful of counts. The chain employs TRBV27 and TRBJ2-3; TRBD2 agrees at 8 bases. Germline-derived CDR1 and CDR2 are MNHEY and SMNVEV (reference sequence). This CDR3 region has 14 residues. The V and J ends lost 6 bases and 4 bases, in that order; junction bases with no gene match: 6. The CDR3 DNA is TGTGCCAGCAGGCGAGCGGGAGCCGCAGATACGCAGTATTTT. Its translation: CASRRAGAADTQYF.

This clonotype appeared a few times. The V and J genes are TRBV7-2 and TRBJ2-1; 12 bases fit TRBD2. Germline loops: CDR1 SGHTA, CDR2 FQGNSA. The V gene end was trimmed by 6 bases and the J gene end by 7 bases; junction bases not matched to a gene: 7. The CDR3 consists of 15 residues. Written as DNA, the CDR3 is TGTGCCAGCAGATACGGGACTAGCGGGCGTAATGAGCAGTTCTTC. It yields the protein CASRYGTSGRNEQFF.

This clonotype was counted ten times or more. The chain couples TRBV5-1 to TRBJ1-1; 10 bases agree with TRBD1. The length of the CDR3 is 16 residues. With 3 bases clipped from V and 0 bases from J, the junction kept 5 bases outside the gene matches. Germline V gene lookup returns CDR1 SGHRS and CDR2 YFSETQ. CDR3 nucleotides: TGCGCCAGCAGCTATGGGGACAGGGGATTGAACACTGAAGCTTTCTTT. It codes for CASSYGDRGLNTEAFF.

In this sample, this clonotype turned up a few times. The gene calls are TRBV5-1 and TRBJ2-1, with 14 nucleotides matching TRBD2. The CDR3 spans 16 residues. Unmatched junction bases numbered 8, after V lost 3 bases and J lost 9 bases. Germline V gene sequence: CDR1 SGHRS, CDR2 YFSETQ. CDR3 protein: CASSSWGLAGEGEQFF. CDR3 bases: TGCGCCAGCAGCTCCTGGGGACTAGCGGGAGAGGGTGAGCAGTTCTTC.

This clonotype was counted between two and nine times. The chain links TRBV5-1 to TRBJ2-6; 7 nucleotides line up with TRBD1. This CDR3 region has 17 residues. CDR1 and CDR2 (germline): SGHRS, YFSETQ. V shed 3 bases and J 0 bases; nucleotides not matched to a gene: 6. CDR3 bases: TGCGCCAGCAGCTCGGGACAGTTGTCCTCTGGGGCCAACGTCCTGACTTTC. Translation gives CASSSGQLSSGANVLTF.

This clonotype was detected only a few times. CDR3: CASSTRGWGQETQYF. CDR3 in DNA: TGTGCCAGCAGCACAAGAGGTTGGGGACAAGAGACCCAGTACTTC. The chain links TRBV7-6 to TRBJ2-5; no reliable D call. CDR1 is SGHVS, CDR2 FNYEAQ, per germline. The CDR3 is 15 amino acids. The V end was cut by 5 bases, the J end by 2 bases, with 15 bases between.